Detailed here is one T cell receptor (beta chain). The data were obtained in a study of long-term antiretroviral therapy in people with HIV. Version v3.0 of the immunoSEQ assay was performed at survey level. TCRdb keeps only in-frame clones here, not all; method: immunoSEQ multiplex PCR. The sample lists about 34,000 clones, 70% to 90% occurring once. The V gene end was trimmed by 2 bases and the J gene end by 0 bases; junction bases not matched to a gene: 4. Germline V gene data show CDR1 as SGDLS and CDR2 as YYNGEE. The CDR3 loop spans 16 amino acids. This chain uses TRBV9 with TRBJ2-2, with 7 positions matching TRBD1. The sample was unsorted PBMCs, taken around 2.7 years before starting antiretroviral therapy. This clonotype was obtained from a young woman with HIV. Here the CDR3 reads CASSVLGQSNTGELFF. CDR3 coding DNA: TGTGCCAGCAGCGTCTTGGGACAGTCGAACACCGGGGAGCTGTTTTTT.